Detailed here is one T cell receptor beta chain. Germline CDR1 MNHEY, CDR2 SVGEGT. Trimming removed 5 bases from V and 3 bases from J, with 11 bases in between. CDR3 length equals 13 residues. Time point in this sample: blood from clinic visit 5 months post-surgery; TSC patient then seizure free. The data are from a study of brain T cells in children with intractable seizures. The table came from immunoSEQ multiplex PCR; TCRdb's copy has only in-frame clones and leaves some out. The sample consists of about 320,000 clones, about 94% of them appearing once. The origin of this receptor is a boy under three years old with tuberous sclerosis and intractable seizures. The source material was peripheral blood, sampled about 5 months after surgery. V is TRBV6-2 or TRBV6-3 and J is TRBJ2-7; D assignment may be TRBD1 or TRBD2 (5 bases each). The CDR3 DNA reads TGTGCCAGCAGTGAGACGGGGCACTACGAGCAGTACTTC. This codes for CASSETGHYEQYF.